This T cell receptor (beta chain) was retrieved from a study of cytotoxic CD8 clonotypes in ibrutinib-treated CLL. Whole-study context: The average sample held roughly 250,000 productive templates and tens of thousands of productive rearrangements.

Study-level results: In comparison with age-matched healthy donors, baseline clonality was higher and tracked circulating CD8+ T-cell counts.

This table comes from immunoSEQ multiplex PCR, and its TCRdb copy is limited to in-frame clones, with some not included. The repertoire holds 40,000 to 50,000 clones, with roughly 63% as singletons. As to this clone: The antigen remains unidentified.

About 1.9 micrograms of genomic DNA (from cryopreserved PBMCs) were used for TCR beta libraries. The source is a human donor with chronic lymphocytic leukemia. Sequenced material: PBMCs, taken after 24 months of ibrutinib treatment.

This chain's CDR3 is CASSSWTSGGSKNIQYF. CDR3 coding DNA: TGCGCCAGCAGCTCGTGGACTAGCGGGGGGTCAAAAAACATTCAGTACTTC. The chain uses TRBV5-1 and TRBJ2-4; TRBD2 matches 14 bases. After removal of 3 bases from V and 4 bases from J, the junction contained 6 bases not matched to a gene. Germline V gene data show CDR1 as SGHRS and CDR2 as YFSETQ. The CDR3 extends over 17 amino acids.